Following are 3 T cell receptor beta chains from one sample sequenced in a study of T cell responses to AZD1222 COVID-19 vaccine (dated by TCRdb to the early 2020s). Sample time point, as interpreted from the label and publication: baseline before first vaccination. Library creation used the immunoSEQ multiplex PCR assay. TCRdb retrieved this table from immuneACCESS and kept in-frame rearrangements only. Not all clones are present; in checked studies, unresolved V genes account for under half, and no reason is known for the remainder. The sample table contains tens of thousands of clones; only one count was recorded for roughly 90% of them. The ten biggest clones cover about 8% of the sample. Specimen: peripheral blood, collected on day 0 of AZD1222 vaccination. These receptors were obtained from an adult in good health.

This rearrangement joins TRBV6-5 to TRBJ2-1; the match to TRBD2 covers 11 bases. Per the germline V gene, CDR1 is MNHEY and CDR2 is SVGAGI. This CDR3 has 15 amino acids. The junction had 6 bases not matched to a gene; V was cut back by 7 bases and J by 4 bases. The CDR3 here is CASKVSGRGYNEQFF. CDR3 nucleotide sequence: TGTGCCAGCAAGGTTAGCGGGAGGGGTTACAATGAGCAGTTCTTC.

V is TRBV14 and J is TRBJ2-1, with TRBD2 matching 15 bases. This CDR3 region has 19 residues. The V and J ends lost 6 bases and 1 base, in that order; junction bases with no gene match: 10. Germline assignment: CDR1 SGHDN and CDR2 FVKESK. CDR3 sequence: CASRGGLAGGPGSYNEQFF. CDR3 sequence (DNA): TGTGCCAGCAGAGGAGGACTAGCGGGAGGGCCGGGGTCCTACAATGAGCAGTTCTTC.

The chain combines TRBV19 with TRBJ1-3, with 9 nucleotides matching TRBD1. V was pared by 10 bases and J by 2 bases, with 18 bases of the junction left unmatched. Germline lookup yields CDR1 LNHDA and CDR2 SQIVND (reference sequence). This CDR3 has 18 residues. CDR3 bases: TGTGCCACCACCCTCGGTCACGGGCGGACAGGGGCTGGAAACACCATATATTTT. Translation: CATTLGHGRTGAGNTIYF.